This TCR beta chain was identified in a study of T-cell memory formation after mild COVID-19 (dated by TCRdb to the early 2020s). As for the study more broadly: Most TCR sequence clusters were specific to one of the two donors. In two donors, T-cell clones that expanded and contracted after mild COVID-19 were tracked by sequencing TCRalpha and TCRbeta repertoires over time. The cohort was made up of two young adult volunteers, one female and one male, who were previously healthy.

A note on this clonotype: What this receptor recognizes is not known. No much larger clone exists at a distance of one base, and base qualities are not known.

Study-level results and caveats: From day 15 to 85, contracting clones showed balanced CD4/CD8 phenotypes, whereas a second wave of clones that expanded from day 15 to 37 leaned towards CD4+. The detection of some responding clones in pre-infection memory suggests that pre-existing cross-reactive memory T cells joined the SARS-CoV-2 response. SARS-CoV-2 specificity was not confirmed for the second-wave clones peaking on day 37. Contracting CD4+ clones were found mainly in CM and EM memory subsets, while CD8+ clones were enriched in EMRA. Only two mild cases were covered by the study, and larger cohorts that include severe cases with pre-infection samples were considered necessary.

Ficoll-Paque density gradient centrifugation was the method used to isolate PBMCs. The instrument was an Illumina NovaSeq 6000. cDNA libraries for TCRalpha and TCRbeta were prepared by 5'RACE using constant-segment primers, with sample barcodes and unique molecular identifiers added. RNA was extracted from every sample with Trizol reagent. Libraries were amplified in two PCR steps, with a second sample barcode and Illumina TruSeq adapters added in the second step. Sequencing of libraries was performed on an Illumina NovaSeq with 2 x 150 bp paired-end reads. The study's own analysis went as follows. With migec v1.2.7, reads were demultiplexed and then collapsed into UMI-guided consensus sequences. Using mixcr v2.1.11, UMI consensuses were aligned to TRA and TRB V and J templates and then assembled into clonotypes. A clonotype was counted as expanded or contracted only if both edgeR and NoisET called the change significant, with noise models trained on biological replicates. For edgeR calls, the cutoffs were a false discovery rate-adjusted p below 0.01 and a log2 fold-change threshold of 1. As an exploratory analysis of dynamics, PCA with hierarchical clustering was applied to max-normalized trajectories of the 1000 most abundant clonotypes. Separately sequenced CD4+ and CD8+ repertoires were used to assign a CD4 or CD8 phenotype to each responding clone. TCRdb reprocessed the public reads (quality trimming at Q25 with fastp, clone calling with MiXCR) and kept in-frame beta chains. Rows are unified per CDR3 protein, each entry keeping the most common DNA and genes. Here the V and J calls rest on TCRdb's processing, not on the authors' analysis. The sample table holds hundreds of thousands of distinct CDR3 sequences, of which approximately 19% were seen once. The ten largest make up 20% to 25% of the sample.

In the germline V gene, CDR1 corresponds to MNHNS and CDR2 to SASEGT. The germline ends are 17 bases apart after V is trimmed by 7 bases and J by 1 base. The CDR3 sequence holds 15 residues, the cysteine and phenylalanine included. CDR3 DNA only is kept here, 45 bases in frame from base 1. The material sequenced was PBMCs or a T cell subset sorted from them (not recorded which). The chain is assembled from TRBV6-1 and TRBJ2-7; possibly the D gene is TRBD1, per 5 matching bases. The sequence was collected from a man between 18 and 29 years old who had mild COVID-19 (a few samples of this study predate the infection). The sample titles of this study are shuffled in the database, so cell type and time point are left out; the donor was told from shared clones. CDR3 reads: CASMRTHDTSYEQYF. In nucleotide form, the sequence is TGTGCCAGCATGAGGACACACGATACTTCCTACGAGCAGTACTTC.